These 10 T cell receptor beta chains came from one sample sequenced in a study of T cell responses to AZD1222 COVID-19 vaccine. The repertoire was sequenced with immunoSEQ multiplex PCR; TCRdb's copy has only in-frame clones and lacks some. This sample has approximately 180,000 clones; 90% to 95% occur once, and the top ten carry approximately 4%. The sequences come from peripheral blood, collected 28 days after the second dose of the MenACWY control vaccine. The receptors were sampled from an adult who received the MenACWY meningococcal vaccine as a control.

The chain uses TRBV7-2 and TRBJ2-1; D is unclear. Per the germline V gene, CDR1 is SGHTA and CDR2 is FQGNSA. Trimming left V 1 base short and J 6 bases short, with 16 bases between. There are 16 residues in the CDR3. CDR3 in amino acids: CASSLVGSRGPNEQFF. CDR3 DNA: TGTGCCAGCAGCTTAGTTGGGTCTCGCGGCCCCAATGAGCAGTTCTTC.

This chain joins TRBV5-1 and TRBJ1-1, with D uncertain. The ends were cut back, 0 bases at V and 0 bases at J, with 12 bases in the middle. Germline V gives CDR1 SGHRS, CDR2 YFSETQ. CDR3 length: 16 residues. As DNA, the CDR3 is TGCGCCAGCAGCTTGGAAGCCCTAAGCTTGAACACTGAAGCTTTCTTT. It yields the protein CASSLEALSLNTEAFF. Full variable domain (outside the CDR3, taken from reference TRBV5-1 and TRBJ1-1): KAGVTQTPRYLIKTRGQQVTLSCSPISGHRSVSWYQQTPGQGLQFLFEYFSETQRNKGNFPGRFSGRQFSNSRSEMNVSTLELGDSALYLCASSLEALSLNTEAFFGQGTRLTVV.

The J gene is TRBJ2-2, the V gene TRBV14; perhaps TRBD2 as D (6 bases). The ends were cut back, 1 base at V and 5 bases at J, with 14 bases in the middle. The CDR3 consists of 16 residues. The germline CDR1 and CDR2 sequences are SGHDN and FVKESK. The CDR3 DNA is TGTGCCAGCAGCCAAGTTTCCGGGAGCGGAACCGGGGAGCTGTTTTTT. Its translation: CASSQVSGSGTGELFF.

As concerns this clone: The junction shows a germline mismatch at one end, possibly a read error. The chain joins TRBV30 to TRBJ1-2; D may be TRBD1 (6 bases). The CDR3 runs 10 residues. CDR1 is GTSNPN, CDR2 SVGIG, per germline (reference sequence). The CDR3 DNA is TGTGCCTGGATTCGGACAGCCCCGTCCTTC. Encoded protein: CAWIRTAPSF.

CDR3 amino acids: CASSLQSGVQDGYTF. The CDR3, as DNA: TGTGCCAGCAGCTTACAATCAGGGGTCCAAGATGGCTACACCTTC. The rearrangement joins TRBV7-3 to TRBJ1-2, with D maybe TRBD1 (6 bases). The CDR3 consists of 15 residues. Trimming stripped 2 bases from V and 6 bases from J, with 16 bases between. In germline, CDR1 is SGHTA, CDR2 FQGTGA.

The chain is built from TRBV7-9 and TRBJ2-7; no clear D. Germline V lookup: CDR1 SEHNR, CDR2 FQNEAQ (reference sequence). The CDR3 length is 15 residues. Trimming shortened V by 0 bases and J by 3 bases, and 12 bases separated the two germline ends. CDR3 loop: CASSLAGSPIYEQYF. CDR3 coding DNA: TGTGCCAGCAGCTTAGCGGGCAGTCCAATCTACGAGCAGTACTTC.

This CDR3 is CASSLRRDSYEQYF. DNA for the CDR3: TGTGCCAGCAGTCTTAGACGGGACTCCTACGAGCAGTACTTC. This chain links TRBV27 with TRBJ2-7; tentatively, D is TRBD2 (5 bases). The CDR3 runs 14 residues. The V end was cut by 5 bases, the J end by 0 bases, with 11 bases between. Germline CDR1 MNHEY, CDR2 SMNVEV (reference sequence).

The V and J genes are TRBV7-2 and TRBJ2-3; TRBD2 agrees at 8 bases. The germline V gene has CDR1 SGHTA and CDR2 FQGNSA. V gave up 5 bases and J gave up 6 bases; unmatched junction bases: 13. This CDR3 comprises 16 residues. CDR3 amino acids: CASSTETSAATDTQYF. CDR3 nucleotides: TGTGCCAGCAGCACAGAGACTAGCGCCGCTACGGATACGCAGTATTTT.

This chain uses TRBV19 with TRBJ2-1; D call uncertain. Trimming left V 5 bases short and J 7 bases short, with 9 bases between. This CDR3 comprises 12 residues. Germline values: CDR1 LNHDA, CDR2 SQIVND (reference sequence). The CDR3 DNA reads TGTGCCAGTAGTCGCGGCTATAATGAGCAGTTCTTC. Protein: CASSRGYNEQFF.

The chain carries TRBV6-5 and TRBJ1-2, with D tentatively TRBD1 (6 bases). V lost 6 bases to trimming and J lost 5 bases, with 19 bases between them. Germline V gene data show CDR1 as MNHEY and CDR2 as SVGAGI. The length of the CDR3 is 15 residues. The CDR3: CASSRMAGQSYGYTF. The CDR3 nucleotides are TGTGCCAGCAGCCGCATGGCCGGACAGTCGTATGGCTACACCTTC.